Detailed here is one T cell receptor beta chain. This entry comes from a study of control samples from healthy donors and cancer patients. This CDR3 contains 13 residues. With 7 bases removed from V and 1 base from J, the gap between germline ends came to 7 bases. Germline-derived CDR1 and CDR2 are SNHLY and FYNNEI. Some clones are missing from TCRdb's copy, which holds only in-frame ones; the method was immunoSEQ multiplex PCR. The table lists approximately 52,000 clones, around 90% of them singletons. This clonotype originated in a man aged 45-65 years in good health. Sequencing was done on a sample of blood. The genes are TRBV2 and TRBJ2-2, with a possible D match to TRBD1 (5 bases). This chain's CDR3 is CASKQGNTGELFF. The CDR3 nucleotides are TGTGCCAGCAAGCAGGGGAACACCGGGGAGCTGTTTTTT.